These 30 T cell receptor beta chains share one sample of origin, sequenced in a study of patients and donors after allogeneic stem cell transplantation (dated by TCRdb to 2020 to 2022). Library preparation employed RT-PCR. Sequencer: NextSeq 550. TCRdb's own reprocessing of the public reads used fastp at Q25 and MiXCR and kept productive beta chains. Every distinct CDR3 protein forms one entry, paired with its most common genes and DNA. For this sample there are 390,000 or so distinct CDR3 sequences; 16% appear just once. The ten largest clones capture 7.2% of the sample. Material: blood, either unsorted or a sorted T cell fraction (not recorded which). The source of these receptors is a human donor who was either an allogeneic HSCT recipient or a stem cell or donor lymphocyte infusion donor (not recorded which). It is not recorded whose cells these are; they may come from a transplant donor.

The rearrangement joins TRBV6-5 to TRBJ1-1; TRBD1 agrees at 7 bases. This CDR3 is 15 amino acids long. From germline, CDR1 is MNHEY and CDR2 SVGAGI. After removal of 4 bases from V and 7 bases from J, the junction contained 12 bases not matched to a gene. CDR3: CASSSKTGQNREAFF. The DNA for the CDR3 is TGTGCCAGCAGTTCCAAGACGGGACAGAACCGTGAAGCTTTCTTT.

The chain uses TRBV4-3 and TRBJ2-1; the D call may be TRBD1 or TRBD2 (5 bases each). The CDR3 consists of 14 residues. Germline lookup yields CDR1 LGHNA and CDR2 YSLEER. V lost 2 bases and J lost 6, with 11 bases in between. CDR3 sequence reads: CASSQSGRPNEQFF. CDR3 in DNA: TGCGCCAGCAGCCAATCGGGACGACCCAATGAGCAGTTCTTC.

This clonotype was seen at least ten times. The chain carries TRBV5-1 and TRBJ2-3; D remains ambiguous. Trimming took 1 base from V and 5 from J, leaving 11 bases between them. The V gene's germline CDR1 is SGHRS and CDR2 YFSETQ. The CDR3 spans 14 residues. The CDR3 spells CASSLTSPGDTQYF. DNA for the CDR3: TGCGCCAGCAGCTTGACCAGTCCGGGAGATACGCAGTATTTT.

This clonotype has at least ten counts. The chain joins TRBV15 to TRBJ2-1; tentative D call: TRBD2 (5 bases). The CDR3 covers 16 residues. Looked up from germline, CDR1 is LNHNV and CDR2 is YYDKDF (reference sequence). The V gene lost 2 bases and the J gene lost 7 bases, with 18 bases spanning the gap. CDR3 in DNA: TGTGCCACCAGCAGATCCCCGAGGGTCGGTTGGAATGAGCAGTTCTTC. Protein product: CATSRSPRVGWNEQFF.

This clonotype was recorded many times. V usage is TRBV3-1 and J usage is TRBJ2-6; 13 bases fit TRBD2. V lost 4 bases and J lost 1; bases outside the gene matches: 4. Germline V gene sequence: CDR1 LGHDT, CDR2 YNNKEL (reference sequence). The CDR3 length is 18 residues. Here the CDR3 reads CASSLRLAGGSGANVLTF. The DNA for the CDR3 is TGTGCCAGCAGCCTAAGACTAGCGGGAGGATCTGGGGCCAACGTCCTGACTTTC.

The chain recombines TRBV4-1 with TRBJ2-1; TRBD1 matches 12 bases. Germline CDR1 reads MGHRA; CDR2 reads YSYEKL. The CDR3 has 18 amino acids. Germline trimming cut 0 bases from V and 2 bases from J; bases unmatched to any gene: 5. The CDR3, as DNA: TGCGCCAGCAGCCAAGATGGGACAGGGGGCCTTACCTACAATGAGCAGTTCTTC. Its translation is CASSQDGTGGLTYNEQFF.

This clonotype was counted between two and nine times. The chain recombines TRBV11-1 with TRBJ2-1; 7 nucleotides agree with TRBD1. Losses at the gene ends were 2 bases for V and 4 bases for J; bases not matched to a gene: 5. The CDR3 contains 15 residues. Germline V lookup: CDR1 SGHAT, CDR2 FQDESV (reference sequence). This CDR3 is CASSLSGTEYNEQFF. The DNA for the CDR3 is TGTGCCAGCAGCTTATCCGGGACAGAATACAATGAGCAGTTCTTC.

The sample holds a few counts of this clonotype. The chain recombines TRBV20-1 with TRBJ1-6, with TRBD1 matching over 8 bases. CDR1 is DFQATT, CDR2 SNEGSKA, per germline (reference sequence). The V segment lost 8 bases and the J segment 9 bases; nucleotides outside the gene matches: 9. CDR3 size: 13 residues. This CDR3 reads CSSGRQGSSPLHF. The CDR3 coding sequence is TGCAGTTCAGGCCGACAGGGGAGTTCACCCCTCCACTTT.

The chain links TRBV11-2 to TRBJ1-2, with no clear D. CDR3 length: 14 residues. The V and J ends lost 5 bases and 7 bases respectively, with 17 bases between them. CDR1 is SGHAT and CDR2 is FQNNGV in the germline V gene. The CDR3 region is CASSLRTHWPGYTF. The CDR3 nucleotides read TGTGCCAGCAGCCTAAGGACCCATTGGCCTGGCTACACCTTC.

This clonotype was picked up a small number of times. The chain has TRBV30 and TRBJ1-5, with D uncertain. This CDR3 is 13 amino acids long. V was shortened by 2 bases and J by 3 bases, with 8 bases between the two germline ends. Germline V gives CDR1 GTSNPN, CDR2 SVGIG (reference sequence). CDR3: CAWSRRYNQPQHF. The CDR3 bases are TGTGCCTGGAGTAGACGTTACAATCAGCCCCAGCATTTT.

The chain joins TRBV12-3 or TRBV12-4 to TRBJ2-7; D gene uncertain. The V gene lost 2 bases and the J gene lost 6 bases, with 11 bases spanning the gap. CDR3 length: 13 residues. The CDR3 bases are TGTGCCAGCAGTTTAAATGGTTTTGGCGAGCAGTACTTC. It codes for CASSLNGFGEQYF.

V gene TRBV11-2 combines with J gene TRBJ2-1; TRBD2 aligns across 12 bases. Germline CDR1 is SGHAT and CDR2 is FQNNGV. Unmatched junction bases numbered 5, after V lost 0 bases and J lost 8 bases. The CDR3 totals 16 residues. CDR3 in amino acids: CASSLEILAGGDEQFF. As DNA, the CDR3 is TGTGCCAGCAGCTTAGAGATCCTAGCGGGGGGGGATGAGCAGTTCTTC.

The chain recombines TRBV27 with TRBJ2-1, with 9 bases that match TRBD2. The CDR3 length is 14 residues. V lost 6 bases to trimming and J lost 3 bases; unmatched junction nucleotides: 3. The germline V gene has CDR1 MNHEY and CDR2 SMNVEV (reference sequence). CDR3 in DNA: TGTGCCAGCAGCCGGACTAGCGACTACAATGAGCAGTTCTTC. It translates to CASSRTSDYNEQFF.

This clonotype was counted between two and nine times. This chain connects TRBV18 to TRBJ1-5; D is perhaps TRBD1 (5 bases). Germline CDR1 reads KGHSH; CDR2 reads LQKENI. The ends were cut back, 0 bases at V and 12 bases at J, with 18 bases in the middle. The CDR3 consists of 15 residues. For the CDR3, the DNA is TGTGCCAGCTCACCACCTGGACACCTAAATCAGTACCAGCATTTT. Amino acids: CASSPPGHLNQYQHF.

This clonotype was seen a few times. V and J are TRBV12-3 or TRBV12-4 and TRBJ1-3; TRBD1 might be the D (5 bases). V lost 6 bases and J 0 bases, leaving 12 bases between the germline ends. The CDR3 is made up of 15 amino acids. The CDR3 DNA is TGTGCCAGCAGGCTAACAGGCCACTCTGGAAACACCATATATTTT. Encoded protein: CASRLTGHSGNTIYF.

This clonotype came up a few times. The chain uses TRBV6-1 and TRBJ2-1; weak D call: TRBD2 (6 bases). Trimming removed 5 bases from V and 2 bases from J, with 16 bases in between. The CDR3 length is 16 residues. Per germline, CDR1 MNHNS and CDR2 SASEGT. The CDR3 bases are TGTGCCAGCAGTAAGGGAGGCCAGCCTGCCTACAATGAGCAGTTCTTC. It encodes CASSKGGQPAYNEQFF.

At least ten counts were recorded for this clonotype. The chain links TRBV20-1 to TRBJ2-1; 11 bases are shared with TRBD2. This CDR3 spans 14 amino acids. Germline CDR1 is DFQATT and CDR2 is SNEGSKA (reference sequence). As DNA, the CDR3 is TGCACCGGTCAGGGGACTAGCGGTCTGAATGAGCAGTTCTTC. Its translation: CTGQGTSGLNEQFF.

This clonotype was counted between two and nine times. The V gene is TRBV18, the J gene TRBJ2-7, with unresolved D. V was shortened by 2 bases and J by 0 bases, with 8 bases between the two germline ends. Per germline, CDR1 KGHSH and CDR2 LQKENI. The CDR3 is 14 amino acids. This CDR3 reads CASSPTASSYEQYF. The CDR3 nucleotides are TGTGCCAGCTCACCAACTGCGAGCTCCTACGAGCAGTACTTC.

The chain joins TRBV15 to TRBJ1-1; 8 bases line up with TRBD1. The V and J ends lost 5 bases and 11 bases, in that order; junction bases with no gene match: 7. CDR1 LNHNV and CDR2 YYDKDF come from the germline V gene (reference sequence). The CDR3 contains 12 residues. CDR3 in DNA: TGTGCCACCAGCGGGACAGGCAGGGGGGCTTTCTTT. Translation: CATSGTGRGAFF.

This clonotype was detected only a few times. The chain recombines TRBV29-1 with TRBJ2-2; D is tentatively TRBD1 or TRBD2 (6 bases each). Trimming took 6 bases from V and 5 from J, leaving 16 bases between them. The germline V gene has CDR1 SQVTM and CDR2 ANQGSEA. CDR3 size: 14 residues. The CDR3 is CSVRRDTPTGELFF. In nucleotides, the CDR3 is TGCAGCGTGAGGCGGGACACCCCGACCGGGGAGCTGTTTTTT.

This chain uses TRBV29-1 with TRBJ1-1; possibly TRBD1 for D (5 bases). This CDR3 has 13 residues. Germline CDR1 reads SQVTM; CDR2 reads ANQGSEA. Deletions cut 3 bases from V and 5 bases from J, with 13 bases between. CDR3 protein: CSVDRGKGTEAFF. The CDR3 bases are TGCAGCGTTGACCGGGGGAAGGGGACTGAAGCTTTCTTT.

This chain joins TRBV3-1 and TRBJ1-3; 7 nucleotides line up with TRBD1. CDR3 length: 16 amino acids. The V gene's germline CDR1 is LGHDT and CDR2 YNNKEL (reference sequence). V trimming: 5 bases; J trimming: 7 bases; junction bases outside the gene matches: 14. The CDR3 sequence is CASSYRTGSIRNTIYF. The CDR3, as DNA: TGTGCCAGCAGCTACAGGACAGGATCAATTAGGAACACCATATATTTT. The full variable domain, completed using reference TRBV3-1 and TRBJ1-3, is DTAVSQTPKYLVTQMGNDKSIKCEQNLGHDTMYWYKQDSKKFLKIMFSYNNKELIINETVPNRFSPKSPDKAHLNLHINSLELGDSAVYFCASSYRTGSIRNTIYFGEGSWLTVV.

The rearrangement uses TRBV5-4 and TRBJ2-7; TRBD1 matches 12 bases. This CDR3 contains 15 residues. Germline CDR1 reads SGHNT; CDR2 reads YYREEE (reference sequence). V was pared by 4 bases and J by 7 bases, with 9 bases of the junction left unmatched. CDR3 bases: TGTGCCAGCAGCAAACCGGGACAGGGGGCGGATGAGCAGTACTTC. Translating it yields CASSKPGQGADEQYF.

J is TRBJ2-1 and V is TRBV12-3 or TRBV12-4, with D possibly matching TRBD1 (6 bases). Trimming removed 3 bases from V and 7 bases from J, with 10 bases in between. CDR3 size: 13 residues. The CDR3, as DNA: TGTGCCAGCAGTTTTAATACAGGGAATGAGCAGTTCTTC. Its translation: CASSFNTGNEQFF.

The chain couples TRBV12-3 or TRBV12-4 to TRBJ2-4; D might be TRBD1 (6 bases). Trimming cost V 3 bases and J 9 bases, with 12 bases left between them. The CDR3 is 13 residues long. The CDR3 loop is CASSFRRTAIQYF. CDR3 nucleotides: TGTGCCAGCAGTTTTCGCCGGACAGCCATTCAGTACTTC.

This clonotype was picked up many times. The chain uses TRBV5-1 and TRBJ2-3; 10 nucleotides align to TRBD2. The V segment lost 0 bases and the J segment 2 bases; nucleotides outside the gene matches: 3. Germline CDR1 and CDR2: SGHRS and YFSETQ. This CDR3 region has 16 residues. The CDR3 DNA sequence: TGCGCCAGCAGCTTGGCCCTAGCGGGGGTCACAGATACGCAGTATTTT. Translating gives CASSLALAGVTDTQYF.

This clonotype has ten or more counts. CDR3 loop: CASSPQGRSTDTQYF. In DNA form, the CDR3 reads TGCGCCAGCAGCCCCCAGGGAAGGAGCACAGATACGCAGTATTTT. This chain uses TRBV5-1 with TRBJ2-3; TRBD1 is a possible D gene (5 bases). V lost 4 bases, J lost 0 bases, and 12 bases lay in between. CDR3 length equals 15 residues. The germline gives CDR1 SGHRS, CDR2 YFSETQ.

This clonotype has more than one count but fewer than ten. The chain employs TRBV24-1 and TRBJ1-2, with 10 positions matching TRBD1. Trimming at V came to 4 bases and at J to 8 bases, leaving 9 bases not matched to a gene. This CDR3 contains 15 residues. Germline V lookup: CDR1 KGHDR, CDR2 SFDVKD. The CDR3 bases are TGTGCCACCAGTGAATCCGGGACAGGGGCGTTGGGCTACACCTTC. Its translation is CATSESGTGALGYTF.

The V call is TRBV6-1, the J call TRBJ2-5; TRBD2 aligns across 14 bases. The junction had 5 bases not matched to a gene; V was cut back by 6 bases and J by 5 bases. Germline V gene lookup returns CDR1 MNHNS and CDR2 SASEGT. The CDR3 is 15 residues long. CDR3 nucleotide sequence: TGTGCCAGCAGGCGACTAGCGGGAGGGGGGGAGACCCAGTACTTC. It codes for CASRRLAGGGETQYF.

The gene calls are TRBV23-1 and TRBJ2-1; 9 bases align to TRBD2. TRBV23-1 is placed among ORFs of uncertain function. V gave up 5 bases and J gave up 8 bases; unmatched junction bases: 13. The CDR3 length is 16 residues. The CDR3, as DNA: TGCGCCAGCAGTTCCTGCCCGCGGGAGGGAGTGGATGAGCAGTTCTTC. This gives the protein CASSSCPREGVDEQFF.